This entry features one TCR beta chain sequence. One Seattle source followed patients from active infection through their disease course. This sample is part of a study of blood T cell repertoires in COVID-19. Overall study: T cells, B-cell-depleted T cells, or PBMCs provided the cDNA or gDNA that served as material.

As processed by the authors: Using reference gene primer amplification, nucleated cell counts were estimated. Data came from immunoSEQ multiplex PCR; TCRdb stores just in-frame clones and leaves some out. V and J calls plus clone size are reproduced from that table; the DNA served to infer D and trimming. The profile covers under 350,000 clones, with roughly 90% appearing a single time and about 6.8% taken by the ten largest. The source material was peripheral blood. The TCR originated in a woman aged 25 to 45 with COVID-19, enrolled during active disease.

The CDR3, as DNA: TGTGCCAGCAGAAGACTAGCGGGGACTAGCTCCTACGAGCAGTACTTC. It translates to CASRRLAGTSSYEQYF. The chain recombines TRBV11-2 with TRBJ2-7; TRBD2 matches 11 bases. V dropped 6 bases and J dropped 0; count of bases not matched to a gene: 7. The CDR3 length is 16 residues. Looked up from germline, CDR1 is SGHAT and CDR2 is FQNNGV.